These T cell receptor beta chains were read from a single sample in a study of cytomegalovirus exposure and HLA in healthy donors. The data were produced by immunoSEQ multiplex PCR, yet TCRdb's version contains in-frame clones alone and is incomplete. The data contain over 110,000 clones, more than 75% of them singletons. Input material: PBMCs. Receptor source: a man in his late teens or twenties in good health and CMV-seropositive. The CDR3 runs from the conserved cysteine through the conserved F or W. A D gene is named only where the DNA matches it firmly. Clone size is stated in some rows and not others, as once, few, many or a class when expanded.

TRBV13	14	TRBJ1-1	-	once	TGTGCCAGCAGCTTAGACGGCGGGCTGGCTGAAGCTTTCTTT	CASSLDGGLAEAFF
TRBV6-1	14	TRBJ1-5	-	-	TGTGCCAGCAGAATTGGAGGGGTAAATCAGCCCCAGCATTTT	CASRIGGVNQPQHF
TRBV18	14	TRBJ2-7	-	-	TGTGCCAGCTCACCTCTATTTGGAGTCGGCGAGCAGTACTTC	CASSPLFGVGEQYF
TRBV5-1	15	TRBJ1-4	TRBD1	-	TGCGCCAGCGGTCCATCGGGACAGATGGATGAAAAACTGTTTTTT	CASGPSGQMDEKLFF
TRBV15	13	TRBJ2-5	-	-	TGTGCCACCAGCAGGGGGCGAGCAGAGACCCAGTACTTC	CATSRGRAETQYF
TRBV27	12	TRBJ1-2	-	few	TGTGCCAGCAGTTTCCCCGGCGGGGGCTACACCTTC	CASSFPGGGYTF
TRBV5-8	15	TRBJ1-3	-	-	TGTGCCAGCAGCTTCGTGGGCGTTATATCGGACACCATATATTTT	CASSFVGVISDTIYF
TRBV11-3	11	TRBJ2-7	-	-	TGTGCCAGCAGCCAGTACTACGAGCAGTACTTC	CASSQYYEQYF
TRBV7-9	13	TRBJ2-7	TRBD2	-	TGTGCCAGCAGCTATGGCGGGAGCTACGAGCAGTACTTC	CASSYGGSYEQYF
TRBV6-5	13	TRBJ1-1	-	-	TGTGCCAGCAGTTATGCAGGTGGCACTGAAGCTTTCTTT	CASSYAGGTEAFF
TRBV7-3	14	TRBJ2-1	-	-	TGTGCCAGCAGCCCGGGCGGGAACTACAATGAGCAGTTCTTC	CASSPGGNYNEQFF
TRBV18	14	TRBJ1-2	TRBD1	-	TGTGCCAGCTCACCGGGACAGGAAGTCTATGGCTACACCTTC	CASSPGQEVYGYTF
TRBV5-1	14	TRBJ1-5	-	-	TGCGCCAGCAGCTTGGGACAGCCCAATCAGCCCCAGCATTTT	CASSLGQPNQPQHF